This T cell receptor beta chain appears in the sequencing data of a study of blood T cell repertoires in COVID-19 (dated by TCRdb to the early 2020s). Broadly, across the study: The collaborator samples originated in the United States, Italy and Spain and spanned the acute and convalescent phases of COVID-19. The prospective study material was composed of cDNA or gDNA derived from T cells, B-cell-depleted T cells, or PBMCs. Deeply sampled blood TCRbeta repertoires from subjects exposed to, actively infected with, or recovered from COVID-19 were included in the dataset. The repertoires were made available in a free public database intended to serve as a resource for research on the immune response to SARS-CoV-2. The samples were drawn from the first 160 participants of the ongoing ImmuneRACE study and from 1,254 subjects provided by 6 global collaborators. Sample metadata almost always included a de-identified subject ID, COVID-19 status, age in years and sex. Where available, HLA class I and class II types were obtained from metadata supplied by the sample provider rather than from assay-based typing.

V is trimmed back by 6 bases and J by 2 bases, and the junction contains 9 bases that no gene match accounts for. According to the germline V gene, CDR1 reads KGHSH and CDR2 reads LQKENI. The CDR3 measures 16 amino acids from cysteine to phenylalanine. The read is trimmed to its CDR3 DNA, 48 bases read in frame from base 1. The collaborating institutions used their own protocols to collect whole blood in K2EDTA tubes. For TCRbeta analysis, collaborators shipped samples in one of three forms: frozen whole blood, isolated PBMCs, or DNA extracted from either of those sample types. TCRbeta CDR3 regions were amplified from genomic DNA using the immunoSEQ Assay, a bias-controlled multiplex PCR. The authors processed their data as follows. The number of nucleated cells in each sample was estimated from the amplification of reference gene primers within the assay. To quantify the absolute abundance of each unique TCRbeta CDR3 rearrangement, sequence reads were collapsed and filtered. For each sample, productive Simpson clonality was calculated as the square root of Simpson's diversity index over productive rearrangements. In TCRdb, the immuneACCESS table is reduced to in-frame sequences with V and J assigned. These tables do not hold every clone; where another copy was compared, an unresolved V gene accounts for under half, and the others remain unexplained. The V and J calls and clone size come from that table; D and trimming were worked out from the DNA. This sample holds about 200,000 clones; around 80% were observed only once. Together, the top ten hold roughly 6% of the sample.

This clone has only a few counts. It has no known antigen specificity. Base qualities are not at hand, and no much larger clone is one base apart. Study-wide conclusions, independent of this receptor: How much clinical and demographic metadata was included differed by source and by participant, and the metadata was provided uncurated.

The sequence derives from a woman between 70 and 85 years old with acute or convalescent COVID-19. The sequenced sample was peripheral blood. The sequence is built from TRBV18 and TRBJ2-4; TRBD2 aligns with 8 central bases. CDR3 reads: CASSQREGQSKNIQYF. The DNA sequence is as follows: TGTGCCAGCTCGCAACGGGAGGGCCAATCCAAAAACATTCAGTACTTC.